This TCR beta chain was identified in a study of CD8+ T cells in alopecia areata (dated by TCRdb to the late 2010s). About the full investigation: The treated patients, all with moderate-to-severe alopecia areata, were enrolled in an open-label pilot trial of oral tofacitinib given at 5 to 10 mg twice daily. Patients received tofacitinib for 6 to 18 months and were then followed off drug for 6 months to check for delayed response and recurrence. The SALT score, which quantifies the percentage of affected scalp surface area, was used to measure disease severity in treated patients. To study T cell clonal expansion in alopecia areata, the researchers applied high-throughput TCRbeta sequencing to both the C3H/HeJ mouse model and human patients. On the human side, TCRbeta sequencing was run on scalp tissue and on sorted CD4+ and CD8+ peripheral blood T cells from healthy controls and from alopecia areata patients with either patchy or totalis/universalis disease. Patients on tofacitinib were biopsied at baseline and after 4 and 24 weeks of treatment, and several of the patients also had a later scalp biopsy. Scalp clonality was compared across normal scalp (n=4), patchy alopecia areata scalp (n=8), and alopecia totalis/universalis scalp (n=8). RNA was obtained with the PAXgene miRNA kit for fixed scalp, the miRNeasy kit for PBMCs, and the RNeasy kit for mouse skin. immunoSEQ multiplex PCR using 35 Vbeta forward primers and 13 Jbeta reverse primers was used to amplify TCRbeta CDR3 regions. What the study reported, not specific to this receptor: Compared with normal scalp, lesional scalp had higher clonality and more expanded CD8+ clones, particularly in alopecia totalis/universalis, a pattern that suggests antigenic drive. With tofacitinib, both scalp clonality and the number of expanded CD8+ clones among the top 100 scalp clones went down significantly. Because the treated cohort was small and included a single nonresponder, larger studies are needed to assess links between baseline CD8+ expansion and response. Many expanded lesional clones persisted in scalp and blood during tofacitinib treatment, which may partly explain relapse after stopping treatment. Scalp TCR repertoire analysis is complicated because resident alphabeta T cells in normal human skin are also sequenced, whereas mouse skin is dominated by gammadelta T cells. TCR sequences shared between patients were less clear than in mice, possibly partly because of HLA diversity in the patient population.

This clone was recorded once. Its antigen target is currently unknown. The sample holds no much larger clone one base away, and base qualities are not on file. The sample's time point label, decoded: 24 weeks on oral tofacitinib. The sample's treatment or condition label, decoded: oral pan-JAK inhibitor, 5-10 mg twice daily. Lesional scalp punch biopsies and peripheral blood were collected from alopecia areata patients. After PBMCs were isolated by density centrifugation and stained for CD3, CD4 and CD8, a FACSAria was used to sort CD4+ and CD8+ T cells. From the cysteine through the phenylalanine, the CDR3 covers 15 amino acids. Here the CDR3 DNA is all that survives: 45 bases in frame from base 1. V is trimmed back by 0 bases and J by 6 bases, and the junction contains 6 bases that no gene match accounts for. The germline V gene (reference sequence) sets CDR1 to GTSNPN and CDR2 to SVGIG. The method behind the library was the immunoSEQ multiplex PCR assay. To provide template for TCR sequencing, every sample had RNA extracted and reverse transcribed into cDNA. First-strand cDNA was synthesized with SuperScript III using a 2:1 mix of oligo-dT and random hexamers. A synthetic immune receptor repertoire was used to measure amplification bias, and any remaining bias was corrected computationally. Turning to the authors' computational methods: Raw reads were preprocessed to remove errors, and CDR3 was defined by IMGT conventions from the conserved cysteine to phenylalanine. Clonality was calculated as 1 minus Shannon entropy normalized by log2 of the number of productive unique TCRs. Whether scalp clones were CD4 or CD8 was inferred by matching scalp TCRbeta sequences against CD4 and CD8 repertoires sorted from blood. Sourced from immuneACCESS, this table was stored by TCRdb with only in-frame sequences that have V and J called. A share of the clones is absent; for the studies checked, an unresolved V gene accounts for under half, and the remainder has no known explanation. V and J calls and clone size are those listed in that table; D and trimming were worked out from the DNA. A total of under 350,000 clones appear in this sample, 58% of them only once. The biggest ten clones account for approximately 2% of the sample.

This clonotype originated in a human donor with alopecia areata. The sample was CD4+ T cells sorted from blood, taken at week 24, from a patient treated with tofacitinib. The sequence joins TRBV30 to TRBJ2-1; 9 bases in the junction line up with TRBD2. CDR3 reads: CAWSVPSGGPNEQFF. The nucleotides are TGTGCCTGGAGTGTACCCAGCGGGGGGCCCAATGAGCAGTTCTTC.